Included here is one T cell receptor beta chain sequence, with context. Its antigen is currently unknown. The repertoire was sequenced with immunoSEQ multiplex PCR; TCRdb's copy has only in-frame clones and lacks some. The data contain 40,000 to 50,000 clones, around 83% of them singletons. Chemo-refractory metastatic non-small-cell lung cancer patients underwent focal radiation alongside CTLA-4 blockade with ipilimumab. Trimming removed 1 base from V and 7 bases from J, with 8 bases in between. This CDR3 has 12 residues. The germline V gene has CDR1 SGHTA and CDR2 FQGNSA. This entry comes from a study of radiotherapy plus CTLA-4 blockade in lung cancer. Study-level information: Patients showed objective responses in 15% to 20% of cases, and disease control was achieved by under 35%.

Study-wide results and caveats: Increased serum interferon-beta after radiation also reportedly predicted response strongly. Tumor-derived TCR clones expanded in blood after radiotherapy plus ipilimumab.

This sample comprised peripheral blood, obtained from a patient treated with radiotherapy plus ipilimumab. The V gene is TRBV7-2, the J gene TRBJ2-7; D gene unclear. The clonotype was recovered from a human donor with non-small cell lung cancer who had stable disease on radiotherapy plus ipilimumab. For the CDR3, the DNA is TGTGCCAGCAGCTTAGTAGTGGAGGAGCAGTACTTC. Translation gives CASSLVVEEQYF.